Below, 4 T cell receptor beta chains from the same sample are listed, as sequenced in a study of T cell responses to AZD1222 COVID-19 vaccine. Method: immunoSEQ multiplex PCR; TCRdb's copy keeps in-frame clones and lacks some. Counted here are 100,000 to 150,000 clones, more than 85% occurring once; the ten biggest clones make up 1.6%. This specimen was peripheral blood, taken on day 0 of AZD1222 vaccination. The receptor set was obtained from an adult in good health.

This chain joins TRBV28 and TRBJ1-3; D remains unclear. The CDR3 length is 18 residues. The V end was cut by 6 bases, the J end by 0 bases, with 21 bases between. Germline V gene data show CDR1 as MDHEN and CDR2 as SYDVKM. CDR3 residues: CASSPRPGRRDSGNTIYF. CDR3 coding DNA: TGTGCCAGCAGCCCACGACCGGGTCGGAGGGACTCTGGAAACACCATATATTTT. Full variable domain (outside the CDR3, taken from reference TRBV28 and TRBJ1-3): DVKVTQSSRYLVKRTGEKVFLECVQDMDHENMFWYRQDPGLGLRLIYFSYDVKMKEKGDIPEGYSVSREKKERFSLILESASTNQTSMYLCASSPRPGRRDSGNTIYFGEGSWLTVV.

In its sample, this clone was seen a few times. V usage is TRBV2 and J usage is TRBJ1-5; D is unresolved. Germline V gene lookup returns CDR1 SNHLY and CDR2 FYNNEI. The CDR3 runs 14 residues. Trimming removed 0 bases from V and 3 bases from J, with 6 bases in between. The CDR3 DNA sequence: TGTGCCAGCAGTGAAGCAACAGACAATCAGCCCCAGCATTTT. This sequence encodes CASSEATDNQPQHF.

A note on this clone: The sample carries other DNA sequences with the same CDR3. J is TRBJ2-7 and V is TRBV27; unclear D gene. V shed 6 bases and J shed 2 bases, with 8 bases lying between them. The CDR3 runs to 12 residues. Per the germline V gene, CDR1 is MNHEY and CDR2 is SMNVEV (reference sequence). CDR3 residues: CASSTPPYEQYF. The CDR3 nucleotides read TGTGCCAGCAGCACCCCCCCCTACGAGCAGTACTTC.

The chain combines TRBV7-2 with TRBJ2-7; 9 positions agree with TRBD1. The CDR3 sequence is 16 residues long. CDR1 is SGHTA, CDR2 FQGNSA, per germline. The V and J ends lost 4 bases and 5 bases, in that order; junction bases with no gene match: 12. The chain's CDR3 is CASSSPLQGAVDEQYF. In nucleotides, the CDR3 is TGTGCCAGCAGCTCGCCTTTACAGGGGGCGGTGGACGAGCAGTACTTC.